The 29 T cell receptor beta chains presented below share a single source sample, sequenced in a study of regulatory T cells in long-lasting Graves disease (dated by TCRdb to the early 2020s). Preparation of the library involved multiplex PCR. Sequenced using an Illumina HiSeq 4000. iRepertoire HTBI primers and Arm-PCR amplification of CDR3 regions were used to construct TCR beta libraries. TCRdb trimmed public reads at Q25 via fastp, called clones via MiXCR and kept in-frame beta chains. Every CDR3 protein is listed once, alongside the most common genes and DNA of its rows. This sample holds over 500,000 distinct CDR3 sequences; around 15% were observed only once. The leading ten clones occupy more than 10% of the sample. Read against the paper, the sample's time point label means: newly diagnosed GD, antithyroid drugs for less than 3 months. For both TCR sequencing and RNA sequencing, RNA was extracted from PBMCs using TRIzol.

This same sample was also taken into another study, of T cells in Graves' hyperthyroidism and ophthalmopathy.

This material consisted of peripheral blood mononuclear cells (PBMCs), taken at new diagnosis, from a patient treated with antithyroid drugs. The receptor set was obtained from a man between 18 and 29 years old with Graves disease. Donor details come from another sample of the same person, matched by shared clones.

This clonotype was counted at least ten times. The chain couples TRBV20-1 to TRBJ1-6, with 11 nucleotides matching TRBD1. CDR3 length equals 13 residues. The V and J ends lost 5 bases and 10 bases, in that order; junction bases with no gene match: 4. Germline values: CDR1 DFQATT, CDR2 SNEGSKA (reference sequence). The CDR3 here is CSARDRGGSPLHF. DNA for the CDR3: TGCAGTGCTCGGGACAGGGGGGGATCACCCCTCCACTTT.

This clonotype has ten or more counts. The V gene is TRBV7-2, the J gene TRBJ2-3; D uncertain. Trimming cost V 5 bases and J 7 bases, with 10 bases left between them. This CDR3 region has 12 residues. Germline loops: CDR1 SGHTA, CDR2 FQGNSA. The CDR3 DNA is TGTGCCAGCAGCCCGCTCCCCAATACGCAGTATTTT. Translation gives CASSPLPNTQYF.

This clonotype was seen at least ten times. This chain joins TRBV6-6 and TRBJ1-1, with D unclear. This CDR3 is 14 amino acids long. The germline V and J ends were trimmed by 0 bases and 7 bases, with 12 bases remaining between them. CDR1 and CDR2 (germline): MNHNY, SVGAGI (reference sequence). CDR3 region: CASSYSPGIDEAFF. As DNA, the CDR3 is TGTGCCAGCAGTTACTCGCCGGGGATTGATGAAGCTTTCTTT.

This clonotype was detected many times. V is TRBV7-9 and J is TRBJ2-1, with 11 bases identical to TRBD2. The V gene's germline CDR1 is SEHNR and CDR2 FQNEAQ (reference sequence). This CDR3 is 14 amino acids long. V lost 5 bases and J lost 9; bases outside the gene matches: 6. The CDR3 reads CASSTGSGRVEQFF. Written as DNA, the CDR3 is TGTGCCAGCAGCACCGGTAGCGGGAGGGTTGAGCAGTTCTTC.

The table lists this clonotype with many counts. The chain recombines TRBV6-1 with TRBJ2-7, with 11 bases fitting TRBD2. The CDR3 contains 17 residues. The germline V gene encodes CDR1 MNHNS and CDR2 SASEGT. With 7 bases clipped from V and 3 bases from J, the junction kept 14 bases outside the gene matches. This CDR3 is CASILGLAERLVYEQYF. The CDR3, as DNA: TGTGCCAGCATCCTGGGACTAGCGGAACGACTGGTCTACGAGCAGTACTTC.

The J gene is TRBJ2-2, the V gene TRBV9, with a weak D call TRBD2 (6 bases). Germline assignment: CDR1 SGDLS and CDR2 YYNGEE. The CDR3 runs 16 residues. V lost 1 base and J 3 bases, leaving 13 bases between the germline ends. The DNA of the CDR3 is TGTGCCAGCAGCGTAAGGGCATGGGGGGACACCGGGGAGCTGTTTTTT. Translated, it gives CASSVRAWGDTGELFF.

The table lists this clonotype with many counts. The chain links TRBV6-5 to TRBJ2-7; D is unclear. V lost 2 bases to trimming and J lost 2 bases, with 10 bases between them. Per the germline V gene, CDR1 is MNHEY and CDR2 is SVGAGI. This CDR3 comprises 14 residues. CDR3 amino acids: CASSYQSGPYEQYF. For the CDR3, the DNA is TGTGCCAGCAGTTACCAGTCAGGCCCCTACGAGCAGTACTTC.

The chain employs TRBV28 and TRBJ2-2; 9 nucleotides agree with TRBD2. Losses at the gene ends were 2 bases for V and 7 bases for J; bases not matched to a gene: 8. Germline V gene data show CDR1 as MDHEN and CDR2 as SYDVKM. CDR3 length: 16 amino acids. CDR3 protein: CASSLASAGGGGELFF. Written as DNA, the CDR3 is TGTGCCAGCAGTTTAGCATCAGCGGGAGGCGGCGGGGAGCTGTTTTTT. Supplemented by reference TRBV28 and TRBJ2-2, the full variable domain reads DVKVTQSSRYLVKRTGEKVFLECVQDMDHENMFWYRQDPGLGLRLIYFSYDVKMKEKGDIPEGYSVSREKKERFSLILESASTNQTSMYLCASSLASAGGGGELFFGEGSRLTVL.

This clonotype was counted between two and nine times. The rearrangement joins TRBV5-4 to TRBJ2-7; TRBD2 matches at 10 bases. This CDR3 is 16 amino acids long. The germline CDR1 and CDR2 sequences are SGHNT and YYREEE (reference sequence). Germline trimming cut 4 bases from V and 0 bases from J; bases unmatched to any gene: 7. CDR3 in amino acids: CASSPGLAVSSYEQYF. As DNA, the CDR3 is TGTGCCAGCAGCCCTGGACTAGCGGTTAGCTCCTACGAGCAGTACTTC.

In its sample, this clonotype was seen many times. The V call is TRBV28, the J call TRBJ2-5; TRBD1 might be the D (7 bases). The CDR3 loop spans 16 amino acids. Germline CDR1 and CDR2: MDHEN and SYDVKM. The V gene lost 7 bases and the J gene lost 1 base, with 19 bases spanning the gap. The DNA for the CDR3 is TGTGCCAGCACCGCACCAGGGGGGAGGTTCCAAGAGACCCAGTACTTC. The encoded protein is CASTAPGGRFQETQYF.

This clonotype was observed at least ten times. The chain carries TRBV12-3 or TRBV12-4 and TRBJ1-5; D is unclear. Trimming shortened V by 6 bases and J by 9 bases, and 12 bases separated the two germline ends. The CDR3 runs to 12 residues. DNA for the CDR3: TGTGCCAGCAGCATCGGGATCGGGCCCCAGCATTTT. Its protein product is CASSIGIGPQHF.

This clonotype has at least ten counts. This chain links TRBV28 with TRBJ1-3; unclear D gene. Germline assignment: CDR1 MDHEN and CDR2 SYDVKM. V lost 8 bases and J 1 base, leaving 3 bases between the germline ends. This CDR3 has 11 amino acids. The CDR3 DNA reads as TGTGCCAGCTTATCTGGAAACACCATATATTTT. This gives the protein CASLSGNTIYF.

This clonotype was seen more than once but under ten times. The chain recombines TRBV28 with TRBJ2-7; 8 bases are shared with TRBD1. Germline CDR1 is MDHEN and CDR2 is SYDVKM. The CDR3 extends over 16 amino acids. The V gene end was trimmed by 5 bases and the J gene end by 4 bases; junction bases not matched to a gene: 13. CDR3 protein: CASSRDAGGALYEQYF. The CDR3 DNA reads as TGTGCCAGCAGTCGAGACGCAGGGGGCGCATTGTACGAGCAGTACTTC.

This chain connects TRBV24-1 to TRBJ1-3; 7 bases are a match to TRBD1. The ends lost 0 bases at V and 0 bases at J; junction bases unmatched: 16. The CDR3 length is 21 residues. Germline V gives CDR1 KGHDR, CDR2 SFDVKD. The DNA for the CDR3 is TGTGCCACCAGTGATTTGAACCGGGCCGGGACAGACCTTTACTCTGGAAACACCATATATTTT. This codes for CATSDLNRAGTDLYSGNTIYF.

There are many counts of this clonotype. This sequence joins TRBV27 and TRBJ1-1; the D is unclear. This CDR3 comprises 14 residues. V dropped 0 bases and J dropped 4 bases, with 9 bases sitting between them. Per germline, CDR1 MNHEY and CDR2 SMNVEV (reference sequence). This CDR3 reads CASSLSRDGTEAFF. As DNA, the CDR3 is TGTGCCAGCAGTTTATCCCGCGACGGCACTGAAGCTTTCTTT.

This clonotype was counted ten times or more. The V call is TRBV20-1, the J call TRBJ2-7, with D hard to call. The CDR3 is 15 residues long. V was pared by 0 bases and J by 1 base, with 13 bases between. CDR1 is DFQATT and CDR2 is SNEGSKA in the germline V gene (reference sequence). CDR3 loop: CSARDWRSGSYEQYF. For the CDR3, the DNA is TGCAGTGCTAGAGATTGGCGGAGTGGTTCCTACGAGCAGTACTTC.

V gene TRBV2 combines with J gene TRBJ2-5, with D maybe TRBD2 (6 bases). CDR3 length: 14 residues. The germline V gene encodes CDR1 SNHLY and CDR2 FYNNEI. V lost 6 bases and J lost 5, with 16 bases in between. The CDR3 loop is CASRQTSSMETQYF. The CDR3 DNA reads TGTGCCAGCAGGCAGACTAGTTCGATGGAGACCCAGTACTTC.

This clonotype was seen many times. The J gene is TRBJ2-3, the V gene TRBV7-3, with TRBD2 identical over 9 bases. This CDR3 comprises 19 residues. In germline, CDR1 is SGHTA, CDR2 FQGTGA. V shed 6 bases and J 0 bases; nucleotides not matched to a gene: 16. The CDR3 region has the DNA TGTGCCAGCAGTATGGGGATTTATAGCGGGGGCGAAAGCACAGATACGCAGTATTTT. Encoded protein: CASSMGIYSGGESTDTQYF.

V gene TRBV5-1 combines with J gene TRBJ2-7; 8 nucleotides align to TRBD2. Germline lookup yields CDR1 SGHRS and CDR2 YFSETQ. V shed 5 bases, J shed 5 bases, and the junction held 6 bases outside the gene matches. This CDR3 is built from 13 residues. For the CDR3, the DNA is TGCGCCAGCAGGGCGAAAGCGGGAGACGAGCAGTACTTC. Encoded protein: CASRAKAGDEQYF.

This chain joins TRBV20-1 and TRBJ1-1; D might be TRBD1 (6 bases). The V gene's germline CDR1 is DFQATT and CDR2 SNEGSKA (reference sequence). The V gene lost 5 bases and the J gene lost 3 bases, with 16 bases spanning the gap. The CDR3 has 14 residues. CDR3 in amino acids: CSAFIRGRDTEAFF. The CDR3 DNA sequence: TGCAGTGCTTTTATAAGGGGGAGAGACACTGAAGCTTTCTTT.

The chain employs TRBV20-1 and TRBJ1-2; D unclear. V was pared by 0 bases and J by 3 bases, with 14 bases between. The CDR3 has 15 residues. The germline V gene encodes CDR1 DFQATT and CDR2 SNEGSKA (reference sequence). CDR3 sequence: CSARDLDRVDYGYTF. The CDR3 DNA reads TGCAGTGCTAGAGATCTTGACCGAGTAGACTATGGCTACACCTTC.

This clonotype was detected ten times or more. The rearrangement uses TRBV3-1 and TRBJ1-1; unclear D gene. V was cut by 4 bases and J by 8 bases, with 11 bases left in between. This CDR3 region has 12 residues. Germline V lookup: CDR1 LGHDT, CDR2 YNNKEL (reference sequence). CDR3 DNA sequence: TGTGCCAGCAGCCCAGGATTTCTCGAAGCTTTCTTT. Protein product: CASSPGFLEAFF.

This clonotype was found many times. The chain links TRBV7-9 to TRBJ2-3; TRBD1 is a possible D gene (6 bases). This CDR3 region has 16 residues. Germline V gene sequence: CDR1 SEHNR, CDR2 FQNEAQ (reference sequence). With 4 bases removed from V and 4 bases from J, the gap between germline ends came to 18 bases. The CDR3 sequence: CASSSEDRIRSDTQYF. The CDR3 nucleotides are TGTGCCAGCAGCTCAGAAGACAGGATCAGGTCAGATACGCAGTATTTT.

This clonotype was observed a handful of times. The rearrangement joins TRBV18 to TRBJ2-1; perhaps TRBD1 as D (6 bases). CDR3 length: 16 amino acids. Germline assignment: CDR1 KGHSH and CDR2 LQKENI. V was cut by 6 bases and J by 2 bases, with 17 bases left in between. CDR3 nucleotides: TGTGCCAGCTCCCCCTTCAGGGGCTCAGCCTACAATGAGCAGTTCTTC. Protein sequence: CASSPFRGSAYNEQFF.

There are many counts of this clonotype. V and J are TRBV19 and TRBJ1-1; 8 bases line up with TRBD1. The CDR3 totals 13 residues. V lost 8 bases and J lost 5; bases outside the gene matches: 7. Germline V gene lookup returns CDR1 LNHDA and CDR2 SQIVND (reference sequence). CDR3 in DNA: TGTGCCAGTCTGTGGACAGGGAGGACTGAAGCTTTCTTT. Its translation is CASLWTGRTEAFF.

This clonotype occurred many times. Here the CDR3 reads CASSRGTDFYEQYF. As DNA, the CDR3 is TGTGCCAGCAGTCGTGGGACAGATTTCTACGAGCAGTACTTC. The V call is TRBV2, the J call TRBJ2-7; 7 positions agree with TRBD1. V lost 5 bases to trimming and J lost 3 bases; unmatched junction nucleotides: 7. Germline CDR1 SNHLY, CDR2 FYNNEI. The CDR3 runs to 14 residues. Full variable domain (outside the CDR3, taken from reference TRBV2 and TRBJ2-7): EPEVTQTPSHQVTQMGQEVILRCVPISNHLYFYWYRQILGQKVEFLVSFYNNEISEKSEIFDDQFSVERPDGSNFTLKIRSTKLEDSAMYFCASSRGTDFYEQYFGPGTRLTVT.

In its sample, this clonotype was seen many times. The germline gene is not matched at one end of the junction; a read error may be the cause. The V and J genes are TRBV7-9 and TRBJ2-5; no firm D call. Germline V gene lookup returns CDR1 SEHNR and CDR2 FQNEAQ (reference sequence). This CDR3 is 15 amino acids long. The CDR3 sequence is CASTLPVGSQETQYF. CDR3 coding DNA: TGTGCCAGCACCTTACCAGTCGGGTCCCAAGAGACCCAGTACTTC.

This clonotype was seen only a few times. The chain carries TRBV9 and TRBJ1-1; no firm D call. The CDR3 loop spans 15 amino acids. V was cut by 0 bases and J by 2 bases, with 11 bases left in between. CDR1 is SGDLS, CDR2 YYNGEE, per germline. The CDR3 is CASSVAAALNTEAFF. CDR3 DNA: TGTGCCAGCAGCGTAGCTGCAGCCTTAAACACTGAAGCTTTCTTT.

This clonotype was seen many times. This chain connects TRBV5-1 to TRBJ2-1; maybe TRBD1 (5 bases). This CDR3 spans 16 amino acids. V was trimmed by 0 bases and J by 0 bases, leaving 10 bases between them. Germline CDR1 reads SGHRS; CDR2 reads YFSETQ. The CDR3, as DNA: TGCGCCAGCAGCTTGGGACAGTCCCTCTCCTACAATGAGCAGTTCTTC. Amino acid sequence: CASSLGQSLSYNEQFF.